Listed below are T cell receptor beta chains from one sample, sequenced in a study of T-cell memory formation after mild COVID-19. One entry per CDR3 protein results from TCRdb running MiXCR on the 5' RACE reads. The sample holds approximately 290,000 distinct CDR3 sequences, roughly a fifth seen once. The sequencing sample was made of PBMCs or a T cell subset sorted from them (not recorded which). These receptors came from a man between 18 and 29 years old who had mild COVID-19 (a few samples of this study predate the infection). Cell type and time point are not known. Both conserved end residues are part of each CDR3. The D gene is left open where the match is weak. Rows may omit the clone size; those that give it use once, few, many or a size class.

size	V	J	D	CDR3	DNA
-	TRBV4-3	TRBJ2-5	TRBD2	CASSPHSSSGGALGETQYF	TGCGCCAGCAGCCCCCACTCATCTAGCGGGGGGGCCCTTGGAGAGACCCAGTACTTC
-	TRBV20-1	TRBJ2-3	-	CSAPRRAGADTQYF	TGCAGTGCTCCCCGCAGGGCAGGGGCAGATACGCAGTATTTT
few	TRBV4-3	TRBJ1-4	-	CASSQDWLGGFLFF	TGCGCCAGCAGCCAAGATTGGTTGGGAGGGTTTCTGTTTTTT
few	TRBV7-8	TRBJ1-5	-	CASSSTLEAGANQPQHF	TGTGCCAGCAGCTCTACGTTAGAGGCAGGGGCCAATCAGCCCCAGCATTTT
few	TRBV7-9	TRBJ1-4	-	CASSQWEGTATNEKLFF	TGTGCCAGCAGCCAATGGGAGGGAACGGCAACTAATGAAAAACTGTTTTTT
many	TRBV7-6	TRBJ1-1	-	CASSPQGYTEAFF	TGTGCCAGCAGCCCACAGGGATACACTGAAGCTTTCTTT
-	TRBV7-2	TRBJ2-6	-	CASSPWAAGYLGANVLTF	TGTGCCAGCAGCCCATGGGCGGCAGGCTATCTCGGGGCCAACGTCCTGACTTTC
many	TRBV7-8	TRBJ1-1	-	CASSLMANQGRSGTEAFF	TGTGCCAGCAGCTTAATGGCAAACCAGGGAAGGTCTGGAACTGAAGCTTTCTTT
-	TRBV18	TRBJ1-2	-	CASSPQAPGTTFGYTF	TGTGCCAGCTCACCACAGGCTCCGGGAACAACTTTTGGCTACACCTTC
-	TRBV4-2	TRBJ2-1	TRBD2	CASSQDSTSGGLYNEQFF	TGTGCCAGCAGCCAAGATTCGACTAGCGGGGGGCTATACAATGAGCAGTTCTTC
-	TRBV15	TRBJ2-5	-	CATSGGRQETQYF	TGTGCCACCAGCGGGGGTCGCCAAGAGACCCAGTACTTC
few	TRBV7-2	TRBJ2-3	TRBD2	CASSSQFSGGAADTQYF	TGTGCCAGCAGCTCACAATTTAGCGGGGGGGCCGCAGATACGCAGTATTTT
-	TRBV24-1	TRBJ2-1	-	CATMGGAPSRQFF	TGTGCCACCATGGGGGGCGCACCTTCCAGGCAGTTCTTC
many	TRBV5-4	TRBJ2-1	-	CASSGDYPSEQFF	TGTGCCAGCAGCGGAGACTATCCGAGTGAGCAGTTCTTC
few	TRBV5-5	TRBJ1-1	-	CASSLAEGRETFF	TGTGCCAGCAGCTTGGCCGAGGGCAGGGAAACTTTCTTT
few	TRBV7-9	TRBJ1-5	-	CASSPGVDSNQPQHF	TGTGCCAGCAGCCCAGGGGTTGATAGCAATCAGCCCCAGCATTTT
-	TRBV6-5	TRBJ2-3	TRBD1	CASTTRAGTGLFAGRHTQYF	TGTGCCAGCACCACAAGGGCCGGGACAGGGCTTTTCGCAGGGAGACATACGCAGTATTTT
few	TRBV10-3	TRBJ2-5	TRBD2	CAISERGGETQYF	TGTGCCATCAGCGAGCGGGGCGGGGAGACCCAGTACTTC
-	TRBV7-2	TRBJ2-4	-	CASSLLALTGAKNIQYF	TGTGCCAGCAGCTTATTGGCTTTGACAGGAGCCAAAAACATTCAGTACTTC
-	TRBV5-1	TRBJ2-3	-	CASSTGGSTDTQYF	TGCGCCAGCAGCACCGGGGGCAGCACAGATACGCAGTATTTT
few	TRBV5-1	TRBJ2-3	TRBD2	CASSSGLAGRGTDTQYF	TGCGCCAGCAGCTCCGGACTAGCGGGGAGGGGCACAGATACGCAGTATTTT
-	TRBV27	TRBJ2-2	TRBD1	CASTGQVNTGELFF	TGTGCCAGCACGGGACAGGTGAACACCGGGGAGCTGTTTTTT
-	TRBV2	TRBJ2-7	-	CASSTGPRSEQYF	TGTGCCAGCTCCACGGGGCCAAGGTCCGAGCAGTACTTC
-	TRBV7-2	TRBJ1-2	-	CASSPGQLSYGYTF	TGTGCCAGCAGCCCTGGACAGCTCAGCTATGGCTACACCTTC
once	TRBV11-2	TRBJ2-1	TRBD2	CASSSDKRGSYNEQFF	TGTGCCAGCAGCTCAGACAAGCGGGGGAGCTACAATGAGCAGTTCTTC
-	TRBV7-8	TRBJ2-2	TRBD2	CASRVAGGNTGELFF	TGTGCCAGCAGAGTAGCGGGGGGGAACACCGGGGAGCTGTTTTTT
once	TRBV7-6	TRBJ2-1	TRBD2	CASSLEVYGGIWEQFF	TGTGCCAGCAGCTTAGAGGTGTACGGGGGGATCTGGGAGCAGTTCTTC
-	TRBV3-1	TRBJ1-2	-	CASSQTRNYGYTF	TGTGCCAGCAGCCAGACAAGGAACTATGGCTACACCTTC
few	TRBV29-1	TRBJ1-5	-	CSVSSGVDQPQHF	TGCAGCGTTTCCTCGGGGGTCGATCAGCCCCAGCATTTT
-	TRBV2	TRBJ2-5	-	CASGFAGQETQYF	TGTGCCAGCGGGTTCGCAGGTCAAGAGACCCAGTACTTC
few	TRBV7-2	TRBJ2-6	-	CASSGGNSGANVLTF	TGTGCCAGCAGTGGGGGGAACTCTGGGGCCAACGTCCTGACTTTC
-	TRBV4-3	TRBJ2-7	-	CASSQDTGAWGHAEQYF	TGCGCCAGCAGCCAAGATACGGGGGCCTGGGGGCACGCCGAGCAGTACTTC
-	TRBV7-9	TRBJ2-5	-	CASSLGQGRRKTQYF	TGTGCCAGCAGCTTAGGTCAGGGGAGGAGGAAGACCCAGTACTTC
-	TRBV12-3/TRBV12-4	TRBJ2-3	TRBD2	CASSFPSGGEDTQYF	TGTGCCAGCAGTTTCCCCAGCGGGGGGGAGGATACGCAGTATTTT
few	TRBV3-1	TRBJ1-2	-	CASSQGRGVNYGYTF	TGTGCCAGCAGCCAAGGAAGAGGGGTTAACTATGGCTACACCTTC
-	TRBV4-2	TRBJ1-5	-	CASSQDAVQPQHF	TGTGCCAGCAGCCAAGATGCGGTTCAGCCCCAGCATTTT
few	TRBV7-8	TRBJ2-2	TRBD1	CASSFQIRVGQGNTGELFF	TGTGCCAGCAGCTTCCAAATCAGGGTGGGACAGGGGAACACCGGGGAGCTGTTTTTT
-	TRBV2	TRBJ2-3	-	CASSMYTDTQYF	TGTGCCAGCAGCATGTACACAGATACGCAGTATTTT